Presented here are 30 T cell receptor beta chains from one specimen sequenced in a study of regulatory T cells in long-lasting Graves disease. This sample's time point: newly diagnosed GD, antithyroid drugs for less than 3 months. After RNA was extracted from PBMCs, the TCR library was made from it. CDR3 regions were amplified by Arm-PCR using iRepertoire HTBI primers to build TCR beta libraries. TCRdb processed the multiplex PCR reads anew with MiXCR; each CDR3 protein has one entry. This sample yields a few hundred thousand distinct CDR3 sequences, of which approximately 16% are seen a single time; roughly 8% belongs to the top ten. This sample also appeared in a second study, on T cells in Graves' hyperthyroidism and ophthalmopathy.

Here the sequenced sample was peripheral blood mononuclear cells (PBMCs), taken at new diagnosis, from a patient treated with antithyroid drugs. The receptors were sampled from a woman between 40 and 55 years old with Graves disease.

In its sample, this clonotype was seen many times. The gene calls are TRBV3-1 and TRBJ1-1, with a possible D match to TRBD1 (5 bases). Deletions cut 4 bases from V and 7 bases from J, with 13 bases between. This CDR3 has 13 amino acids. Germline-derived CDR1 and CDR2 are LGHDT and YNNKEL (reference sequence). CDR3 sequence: CASSPRGLLEAFF. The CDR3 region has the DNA TGTGCCAGCAGCCCGAGGGGCCTGCTTGAAGCTTTCTTT.

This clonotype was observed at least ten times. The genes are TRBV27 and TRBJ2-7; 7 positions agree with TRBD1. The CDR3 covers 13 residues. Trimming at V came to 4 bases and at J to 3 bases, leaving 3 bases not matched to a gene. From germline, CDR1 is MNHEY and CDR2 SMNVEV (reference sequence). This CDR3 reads CASSWGTDYEQYF. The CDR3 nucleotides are TGTGCCAGCAGTTGGGGGACAGACTACGAGCAGTACTTC.

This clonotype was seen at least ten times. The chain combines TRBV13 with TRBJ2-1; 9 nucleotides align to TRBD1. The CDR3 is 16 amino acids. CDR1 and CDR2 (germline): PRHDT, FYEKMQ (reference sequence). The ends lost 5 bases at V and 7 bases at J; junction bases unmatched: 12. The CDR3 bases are TGTGCCAGCAGCGCCCGGGACAGGGCAGTGTGGAATGAGCAGTTCTTC. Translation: CASSARDRAVWNEQFF.

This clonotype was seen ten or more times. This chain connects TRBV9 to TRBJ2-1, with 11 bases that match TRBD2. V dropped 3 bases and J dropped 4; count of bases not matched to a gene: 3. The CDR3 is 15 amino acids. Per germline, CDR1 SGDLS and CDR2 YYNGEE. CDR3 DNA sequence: TGTGCCAGCAGCGGGGGGACTAGCGGATACAATGAGCAGTTCTTC. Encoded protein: CASSGGTSGYNEQFF.

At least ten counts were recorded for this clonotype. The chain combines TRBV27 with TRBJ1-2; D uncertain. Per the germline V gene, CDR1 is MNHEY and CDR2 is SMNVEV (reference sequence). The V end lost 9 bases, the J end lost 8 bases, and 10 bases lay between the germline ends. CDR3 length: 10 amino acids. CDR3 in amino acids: CARTPGGYTF. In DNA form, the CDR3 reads TGTGCCAGGACACCGGGGGGCTACACCTTC.

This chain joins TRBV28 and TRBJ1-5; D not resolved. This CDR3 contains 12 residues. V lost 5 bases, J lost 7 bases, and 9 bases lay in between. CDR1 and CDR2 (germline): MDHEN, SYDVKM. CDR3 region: CASSRHPQPQHF. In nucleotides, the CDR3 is TGTGCCAGCAGTCGACACCCCCAGCCCCAGCATTTT.

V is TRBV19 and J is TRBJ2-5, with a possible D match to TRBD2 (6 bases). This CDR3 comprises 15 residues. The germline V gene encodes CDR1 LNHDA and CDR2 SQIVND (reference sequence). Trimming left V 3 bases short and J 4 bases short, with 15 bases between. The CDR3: CASSIMVGGRETQYF. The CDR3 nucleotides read TGTGCCAGTAGTATCATGGTCGGGGGACGAGAGACCCAGTACTTC.

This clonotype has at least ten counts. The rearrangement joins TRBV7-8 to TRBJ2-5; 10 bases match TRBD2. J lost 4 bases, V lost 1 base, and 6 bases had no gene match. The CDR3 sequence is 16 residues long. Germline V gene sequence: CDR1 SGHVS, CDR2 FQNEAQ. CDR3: CASSLDRAGGPETQYF. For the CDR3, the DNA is TGTGCCAGCAGCTTAGATCGAGCGGGAGGGCCAGAGACCCAGTACTTC.

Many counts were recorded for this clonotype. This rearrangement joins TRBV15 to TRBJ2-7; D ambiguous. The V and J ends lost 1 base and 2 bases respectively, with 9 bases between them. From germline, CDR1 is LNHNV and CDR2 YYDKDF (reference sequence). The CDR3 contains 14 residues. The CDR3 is CATSRATSTYEQYF. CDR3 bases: TGTGCCACCAGCAGAGCCACGTCAACCTACGAGCAGTACTTC.

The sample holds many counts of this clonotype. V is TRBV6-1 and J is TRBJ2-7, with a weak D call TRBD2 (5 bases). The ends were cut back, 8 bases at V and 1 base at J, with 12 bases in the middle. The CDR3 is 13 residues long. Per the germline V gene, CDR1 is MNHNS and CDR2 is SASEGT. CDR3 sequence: CASHMSGSYEQYF. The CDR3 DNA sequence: TGTGCCAGCCACATGAGCGGTTCCTACGAGCAGTACTTC.

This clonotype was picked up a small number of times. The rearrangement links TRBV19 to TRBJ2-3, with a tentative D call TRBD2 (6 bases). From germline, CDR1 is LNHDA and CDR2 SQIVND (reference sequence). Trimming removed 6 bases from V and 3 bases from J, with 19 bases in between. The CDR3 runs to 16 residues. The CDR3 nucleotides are TGTGCCAGTAGCCCCCTACGACTAGAGGGGACAGATACGCAGTATTTT. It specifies CASSPLRLEGTDTQYF.

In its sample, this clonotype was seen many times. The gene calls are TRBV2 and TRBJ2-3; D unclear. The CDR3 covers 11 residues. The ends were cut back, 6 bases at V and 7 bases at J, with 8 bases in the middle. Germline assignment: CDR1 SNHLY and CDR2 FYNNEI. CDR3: CASSSPHTQYF. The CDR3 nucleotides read TGTGCCAGCAGCTCTCCCCATACGCAGTATTTT.

The CDR3 DNA reads as TGTGCCAGCAGGTCATCTGCGGGGAGCCCCTACGAGCAGTACTTC. Translated: CASRSSAGSPYEQYF. V gene TRBV27 combines with J gene TRBJ2-7; D is perhaps TRBD2 (6 bases). Germline V lookup: CDR1 MNHEY, CDR2 SMNVEV (reference sequence). This CDR3 spans 15 amino acids. V gave up 6 bases and J gave up 2 bases, with 17 bases separating them.

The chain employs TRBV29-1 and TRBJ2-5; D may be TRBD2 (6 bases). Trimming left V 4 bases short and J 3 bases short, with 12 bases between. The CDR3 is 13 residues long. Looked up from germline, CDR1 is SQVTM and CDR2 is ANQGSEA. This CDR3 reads CSVGAIAEETQYF. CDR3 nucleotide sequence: TGCAGCGTTGGGGCCATAGCGGAAGAGACCCAGTACTTC.

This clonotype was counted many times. CDR3 loop: CASSVGSGGAYNEQFF. DNA of the CDR3: TGTGCCAGCAGCGTCGGCAGCGGGGGGGCCTACAATGAGCAGTTCTTC. This chain links TRBV9 with TRBJ2-1, with TRBD2 matching over 10 bases. This CDR3 is built from 16 residues. J gave up 2 bases and V 2 bases, and 4 bases lay outside the gene matches. Germline CDR1 reads SGDLS; CDR2 reads YYNGEE.

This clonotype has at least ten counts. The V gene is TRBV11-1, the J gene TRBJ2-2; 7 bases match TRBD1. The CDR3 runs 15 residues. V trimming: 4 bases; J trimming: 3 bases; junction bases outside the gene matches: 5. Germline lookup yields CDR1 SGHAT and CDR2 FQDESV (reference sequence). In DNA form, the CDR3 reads TGTGCCAGCAGCTCCGGGACAGAGTACACCGGGGAGCTGTTTTTT. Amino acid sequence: CASSSGTEYTGELFF.

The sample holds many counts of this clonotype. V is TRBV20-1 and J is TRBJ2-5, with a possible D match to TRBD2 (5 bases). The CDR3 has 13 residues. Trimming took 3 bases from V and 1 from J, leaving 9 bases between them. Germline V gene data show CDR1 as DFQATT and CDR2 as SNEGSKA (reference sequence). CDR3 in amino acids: CSARGDTQETQYF. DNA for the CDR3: TGCAGTGCTAGGGGAGACACCCAAGAGACCCAGTACTTC.

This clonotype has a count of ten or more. CDR3: CASSSQGPSSYEQYF. The CDR3 DNA sequence: TGTGCCAGCAGCTCACAGGGACCGAGCTCCTACGAGCAGTACTTC. V and J are TRBV7-9 and TRBJ2-7; possible D gene TRBD1, 6 bases. CDR1 and CDR2 from the germline V gene are SEHNR and FQNEAQ (reference sequence). The CDR3 loop spans 15 amino acids. Deletions cut 4 bases from V and 0 bases from J, with 13 bases between. Filled out from reference TRBV7-9 and TRBJ2-7, the complete variable domain reads DTGVSQNPRHKITKRGQNVTFRCDPISEHNRLYWYRQTLGQGPEFLTYFQNEAQLEKSRLLSDRFSAERPKGSFSTLEIQRTEQGDSAMYLCASSSQGPSSYEQYFGPGTRLTVT.

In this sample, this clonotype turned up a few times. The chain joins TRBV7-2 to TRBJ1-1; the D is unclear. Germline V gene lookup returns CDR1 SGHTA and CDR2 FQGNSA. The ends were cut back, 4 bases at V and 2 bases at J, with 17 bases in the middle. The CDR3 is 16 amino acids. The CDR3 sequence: CASSSNGLGRNTEAFF. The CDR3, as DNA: TGTGCCAGCAGCTCGAATGGTCTGGGAAGAAACACTGAAGCTTTCTTT.

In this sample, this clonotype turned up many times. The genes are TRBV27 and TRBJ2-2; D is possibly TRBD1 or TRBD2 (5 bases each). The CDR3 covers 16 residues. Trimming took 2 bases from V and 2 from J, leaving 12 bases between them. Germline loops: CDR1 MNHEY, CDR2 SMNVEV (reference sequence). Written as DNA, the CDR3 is TGTGCCAGCAGTTTAGTCGGGACCCCTAACACCGGGGAGCTGTTTTTT. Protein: CASSLVGTPNTGELFF.

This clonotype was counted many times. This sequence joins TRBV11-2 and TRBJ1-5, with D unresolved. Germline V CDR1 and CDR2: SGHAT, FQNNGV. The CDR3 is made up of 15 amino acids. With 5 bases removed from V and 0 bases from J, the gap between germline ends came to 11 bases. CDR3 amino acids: CASSPQPYSNQPQHF. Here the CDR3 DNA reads TGTGCCAGCAGCCCGCAACCCTATAGCAATCAGCCCCAGCATTTT.

The CDR3 nucleotides read TGTGCCAGCAGCCAAGGGGCGGAACAAGAGACCCAGTACTTC. It codes for CASSQGAEQETQYF. The chain couples TRBV3-1 to TRBJ2-5; unclear D gene. V was clipped by 1 base and J by 2 bases, with 8 bases between them. The CDR3 sequence is 14 residues long. Germline assignment: CDR1 LGHDT and CDR2 YNNKEL (reference sequence).

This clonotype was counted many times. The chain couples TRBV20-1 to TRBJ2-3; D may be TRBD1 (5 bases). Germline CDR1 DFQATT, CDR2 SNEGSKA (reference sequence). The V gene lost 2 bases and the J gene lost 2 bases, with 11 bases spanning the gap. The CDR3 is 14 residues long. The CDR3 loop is CSARRPGITDTQYF. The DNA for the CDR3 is TGCAGTGCTAGAAGGCCAGGGATCACAGATACGCAGTATTTT.

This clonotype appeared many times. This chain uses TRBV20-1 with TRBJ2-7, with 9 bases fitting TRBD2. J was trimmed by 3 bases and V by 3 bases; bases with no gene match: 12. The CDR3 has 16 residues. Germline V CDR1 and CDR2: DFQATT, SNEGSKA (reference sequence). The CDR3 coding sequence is TGCAGTGCTAGTATGATAGCGGGAGCAACGGGCTACGAGCAGTACTTC. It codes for CSASMIAGATGYEQYF.

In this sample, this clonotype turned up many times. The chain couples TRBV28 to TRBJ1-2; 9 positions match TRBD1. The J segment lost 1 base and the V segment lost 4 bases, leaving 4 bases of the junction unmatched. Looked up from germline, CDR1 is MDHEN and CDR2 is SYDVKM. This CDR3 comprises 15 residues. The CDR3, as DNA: TGTGCCAGCAGTTCGACAGGGGGAGTTAACTATGGCTACACCTTC. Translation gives CASSSTGGVNYGYTF.

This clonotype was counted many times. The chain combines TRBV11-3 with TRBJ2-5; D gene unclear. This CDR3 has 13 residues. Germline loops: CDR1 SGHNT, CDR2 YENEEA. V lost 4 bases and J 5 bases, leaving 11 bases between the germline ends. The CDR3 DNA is TGTGCCAGCAGCTCAAGCCTTAGTGAGACCCAGTACTTC. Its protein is CASSSSLSETQYF.

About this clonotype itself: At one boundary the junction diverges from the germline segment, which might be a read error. The CDR3 sequence is CSARDGTQNSPPHF. In DNA form, the CDR3 reads TGCAGTGCTAGAGATGGGACACAAAATTCACCCCCCCACTTT. This chain uses TRBV20-1 with TRBJ1-6, with D perhaps TRBD1 (6 bases). Germline V CDR1 and CDR2: DFQATT, SNEGSKA (reference sequence). CDR3 size: 14 residues.

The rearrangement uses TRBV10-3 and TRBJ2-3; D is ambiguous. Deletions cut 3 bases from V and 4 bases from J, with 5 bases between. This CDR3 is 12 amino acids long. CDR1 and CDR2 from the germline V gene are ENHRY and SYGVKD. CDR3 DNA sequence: TGTGCCATCAGTGAATATTCAGATACGCAGTATTTT. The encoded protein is CAISEYSDTQYF.

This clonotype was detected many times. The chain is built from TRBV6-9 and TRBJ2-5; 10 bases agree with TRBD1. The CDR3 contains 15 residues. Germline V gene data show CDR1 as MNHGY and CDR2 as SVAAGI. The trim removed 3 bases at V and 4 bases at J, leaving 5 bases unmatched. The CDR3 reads CASSYAGQGGETQYF. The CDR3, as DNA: TGTGCCAGCAGTTACGCCGGACAGGGGGGAGAGACCCAGTACTTC.

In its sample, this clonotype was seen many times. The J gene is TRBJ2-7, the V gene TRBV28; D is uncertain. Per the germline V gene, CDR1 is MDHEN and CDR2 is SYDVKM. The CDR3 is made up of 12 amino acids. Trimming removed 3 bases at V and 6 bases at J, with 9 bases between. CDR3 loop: CASSFLIGEQYF. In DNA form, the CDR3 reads TGTGCCAGCAGTTTTTTAATAGGCGAGCAGTACTTC.